The 7 T cell receptor beta chains below come from one sample, sequenced in a study of cytomegalovirus exposure and HLA in healthy donors. With 60 Vbeta and 13 Jbeta primers, the PCR was carried out. Some clones are missing from TCRdb's copy, which holds only in-frame ones; the method was immunoSEQ multiplex PCR. The data hold about 170,000 clones, with 85% observed a single time. Sequencing was carried out using PBMCs. The receptors here all came from a boy aged 2 to 10 in good health and CMV-seronegative.

This chain joins TRBV4-1 and TRBJ1-1; D might be TRBD1 (5 bases). The CDR3 extends over 15 amino acids. The germline V and J ends were trimmed by 0 bases and 5 bases, with 13 bases remaining between them. CDR1 and CDR2 from the germline V gene are MGHRA and YSYEKL. For the CDR3, the DNA is TGCGCCAGCAGCCAAGAACCAGGGAGGCAGACTGAAGCTTTCTTT. Amino acid sequence: CASSQEPGRQTEAFF.

This rearrangement joins TRBV7-2 to TRBJ2-2, with TRBD2 matching 8 bases. The CDR3 contains 16 residues. The germline V gene has CDR1 SGHTA and CDR2 FQGNSA. With V trimmed by 3 bases and J by 1 base, 4 bases remained unmatched. Written as DNA, the CDR3 is TGTGCCAGCAGCTTTGGGCTAGCGGGGAACACCGGGGAGCTGTTTTTT. This sequence encodes CASSFGLAGNTGELFF.

The chain has TRBV6-1 and TRBJ2-1; 7 positions agree with TRBD2. The CDR3 length is 12 residues. V trimming: 4 bases; J trimming: 6 bases; junction bases outside the gene matches: 0. CDR1 and CDR2 (germline): MNHNS, SASEGT. CDR3 sequence (DNA): TGTGCCAGCAGTGGCGGGAGCAATGAGCAGTTCTTC. Protein: CASSGGSNEQFF.

The chain carries TRBV18 and TRBJ2-5; D is unclear. Trimming pared 2 bases from V and 4 bases from J, leaving 8 bases between. The germline V gene has CDR1 KGHSH and CDR2 LQKENI. There are 13 residues in the CDR3. CDR3 sequence: CASSPTLRETQYF. CDR3 nucleotides: TGTGCCAGCTCACCAACCCTTAGAGAGACCCAGTACTTC.

The chain couples TRBV29-1 to TRBJ2-3; D not resolved. Trimming stripped 5 bases from V and 2 bases from J, with 11 bases between. The germline V gene has CDR1 SQVTM and CDR2 ANQGSEA. The CDR3 is 13 residues long. The CDR3 here is CSVSQVFTDTQYF. For the CDR3, the DNA is TGCAGCGTTTCTCAGGTTTTCACAGATACGCAGTATTTT.

The V and J genes are TRBV9 and TRBJ2-1; TRBD1 aligns across 10 bases. The CDR3 totals 15 residues. The V and J ends lost 0 bases and 8 bases, in that order; junction bases with no gene match: 5. Per the germline V gene, CDR1 is SGDLS and CDR2 is YYNGEE. In nucleotides, the CDR3 is TGTGCCAGCAGCGTAGAGGGACAGGGGTCCGATGAGCAGTTCTTC. Its translation: CASSVEGQGSDEQFF.

V and J are TRBV5-4 and TRBJ2-3; 13 positions agree with TRBD2. V shed 4 bases, J shed 5 bases, and the junction held 7 bases outside the gene matches. Germline lookup yields CDR1 SGHNT and CDR2 YYREEE (reference sequence). This CDR3 contains 16 residues. As DNA, the CDR3 is TGTGCCAGCAGCACCGGACTAGCGGGAGCTGGAGATACGCAGTATTTT. Its translation is CASSTGLAGAGDTQYF. Full variable domain (remainder filled in from reference TRBV5-4 and TRBJ2-3): ETGVTQSPTHLIKTRGQQVTLRCSSQSGHNTVSWYQQALGQGPQFIFQYYREEENGRGNFPPRFSGLQFPNYSSELNVNALELDDSALYLCASSTGLAGAGDTQYFGPGTRLTVL.